A single sample is the source of the 4 T cell receptor beta chains below, sequenced in a study of T cells in Graves' hyperthyroidism and ophthalmopathy. Amplification targeted TCR beta CDR3 regions from RNA transcripts. Primed by the HTBI set, a first-round RT-PCR was run on the TCR CDR3. MiXCR was run by TCRdb on the multiplex PCR reads, yielding one entry per CDR3 protein. Of approximately 740,000 distinct CDR3 sequences in the sample, around 13% are singletons; the top ten hold roughly 10%. The sample comprised blood. The receptors stem from a woman aged 18-29 years with Graves' hyperthyroidism.

The J gene is TRBJ2-3, the V gene TRBV14; a possible D gene is TRBD1 (6 bases). The V and J ends lost 2 bases and 7 bases respectively, with 25 bases between them. The germline V gene encodes CDR1 SGHDN and CDR2 FVKESK. This CDR3 has 18 residues. The CDR3 sequence: CASSQRSTKGVFTNTQYF. CDR3 sequence (DNA): TGTGCCAGCAGCCAAAGATCCACTAAGGGGGTCTTTACAAATACGCAGTATTTT.

This clonotype has a count of ten or more. The chain is built from TRBV6-1 and TRBJ2-1; 7 bases map to TRBD2. This CDR3 region has 15 residues. With 7 bases clipped from V and 9 bases from J, the junction kept 15 bases outside the gene matches. Germline CDR1 and CDR2: MNHNS and SASEGT. The CDR3 DNA follows: TGTGCCAGCAATCTAATGGGGGAGGGCCGAGGTGAGCAGTTCTTC. It translates to CASNLMGEGRGEQFF.

As regards this clonotype: This may arise from a read error, as a much more abundant clone is one base away. The rearrangement uses TRBV28 and TRBJ2-3, with no clear D. The CDR3 spans 14 residues. V lost 5 bases, J lost 0 bases, and 9 bases lay in between. Germline CDR1 reads MDHEN; CDR2 reads SYDVKM. CDR3 sequence: CASSRPSSTDTQYF. The CDR3 region has the DNA TGTGCCAGCAGTCGGCCCTCTAGCACAGATACGCAGTATTTT.

The count of this clonotype is one. The rearrangement links TRBV9 to TRBJ2-1; 12 bases align to TRBD2. The junction had 8 bases not matched to a gene; V was cut back by 1 base and J by 6 bases. CDR1 is SGDLS and CDR2 is YYNGEE in the germline V gene. This CDR3 comprises 17 residues. CDR3 in DNA: TGTGCCAGCAGCGTAAGGCATGCTAGCGGGAGGGTCAATGAGCAGTTCTTC. Encoded protein: CASSVRHASGRVNEQFF.